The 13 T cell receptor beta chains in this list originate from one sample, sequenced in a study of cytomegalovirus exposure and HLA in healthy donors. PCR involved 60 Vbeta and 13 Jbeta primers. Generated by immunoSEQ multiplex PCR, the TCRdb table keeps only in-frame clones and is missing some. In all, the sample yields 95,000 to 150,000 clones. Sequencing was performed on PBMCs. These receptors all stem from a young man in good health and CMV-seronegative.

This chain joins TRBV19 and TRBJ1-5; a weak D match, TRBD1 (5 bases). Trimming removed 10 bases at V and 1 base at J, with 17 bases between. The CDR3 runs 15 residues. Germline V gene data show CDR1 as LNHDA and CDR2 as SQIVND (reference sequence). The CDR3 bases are TGTGCCACCAAGGGGTCTTCAGGGAGCAATCAGCCCCAGCATTTT. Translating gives CATKGSSGSNQPQHF. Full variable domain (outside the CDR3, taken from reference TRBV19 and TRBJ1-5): DGGITQSPKYLFRKEGQNVTLSCEQNLNHDAMYWYRQDPGQGLRLIYYSQIVNDFQKGDIAEGYSVSREKKESFPLTVTSAQKNPTAFYLCATKGSSGSNQPQHFGDGTRLSIL.

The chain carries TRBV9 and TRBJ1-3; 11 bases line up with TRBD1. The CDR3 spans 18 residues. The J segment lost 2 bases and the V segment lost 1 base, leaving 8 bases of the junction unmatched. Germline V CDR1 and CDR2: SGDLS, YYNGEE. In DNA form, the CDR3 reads TGTGCCAGCAGCGTACAGGGGACAGGGGGAATAGCTGGAAACACCATATATTTT. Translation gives CASSVQGTGGIAGNTIYF.

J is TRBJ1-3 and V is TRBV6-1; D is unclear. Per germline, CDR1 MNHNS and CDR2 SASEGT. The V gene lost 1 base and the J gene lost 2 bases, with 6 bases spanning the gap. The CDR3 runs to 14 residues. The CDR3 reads CASSEGGTGNTIYF. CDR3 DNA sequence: TGTGCCAGCAGTGAAGGAGGGACTGGAAACACCATATATTTT.

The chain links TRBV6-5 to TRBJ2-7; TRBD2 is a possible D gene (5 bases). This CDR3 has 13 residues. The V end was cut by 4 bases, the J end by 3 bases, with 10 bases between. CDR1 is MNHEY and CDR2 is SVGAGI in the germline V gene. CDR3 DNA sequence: TGTGCCAGCAGTTCGCCGGGGTTCTACGAGCAGTACTTC. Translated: CASSSPGFYEQYF.

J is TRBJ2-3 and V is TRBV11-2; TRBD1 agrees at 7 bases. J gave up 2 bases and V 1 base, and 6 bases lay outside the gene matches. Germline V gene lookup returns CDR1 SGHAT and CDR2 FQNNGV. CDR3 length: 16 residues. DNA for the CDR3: TGTGCCAGCAGCTTAGGATCAGGGACAGCCACAGATACGCAGTATTTT. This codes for CASSLGSGTATDTQYF.

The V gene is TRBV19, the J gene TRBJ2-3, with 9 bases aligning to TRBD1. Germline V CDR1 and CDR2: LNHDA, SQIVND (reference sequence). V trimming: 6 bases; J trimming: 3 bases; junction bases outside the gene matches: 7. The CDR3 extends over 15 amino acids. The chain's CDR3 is CASSPGDRVTDTQYF. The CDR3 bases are TGTGCCAGTAGCCCCGGGGACAGGGTGACAGATACGCAGTATTTT.

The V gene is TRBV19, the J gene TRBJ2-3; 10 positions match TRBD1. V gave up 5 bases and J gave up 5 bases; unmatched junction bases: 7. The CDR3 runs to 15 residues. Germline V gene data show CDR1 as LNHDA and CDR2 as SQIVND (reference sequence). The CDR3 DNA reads TGTGCCAGTAGTCGAGGACAGGGGGTAGGAGATACGCAGTATTTT. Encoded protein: CASSRGQGVGDTQYF.

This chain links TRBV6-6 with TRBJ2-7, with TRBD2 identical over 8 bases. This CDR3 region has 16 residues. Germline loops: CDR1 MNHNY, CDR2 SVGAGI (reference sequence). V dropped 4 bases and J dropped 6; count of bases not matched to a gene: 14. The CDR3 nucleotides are TGTGCCAGCAGTTCCGGACCCTCAGCGGGAGCCCCCGAGCAGTACTTC. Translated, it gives CASSSGPSAGAPEQYF.

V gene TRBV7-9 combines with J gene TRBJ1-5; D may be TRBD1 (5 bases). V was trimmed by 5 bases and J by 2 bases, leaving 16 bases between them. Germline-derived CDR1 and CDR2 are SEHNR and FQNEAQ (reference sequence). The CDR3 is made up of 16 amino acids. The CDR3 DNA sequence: TGTGCCAGCAGCCTGGGGGGGGAGGTGGGCAATCAGCCCCAGCATTTT. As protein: CASSLGGEVGNQPQHF.

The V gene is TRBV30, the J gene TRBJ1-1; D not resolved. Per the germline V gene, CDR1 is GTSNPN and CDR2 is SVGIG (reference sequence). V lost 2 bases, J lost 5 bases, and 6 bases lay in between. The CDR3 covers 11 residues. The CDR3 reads CAWSPRTEAFF. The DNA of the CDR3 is TGTGCCTGGAGTCCCAGAACTGAAGCTTTCTTT.

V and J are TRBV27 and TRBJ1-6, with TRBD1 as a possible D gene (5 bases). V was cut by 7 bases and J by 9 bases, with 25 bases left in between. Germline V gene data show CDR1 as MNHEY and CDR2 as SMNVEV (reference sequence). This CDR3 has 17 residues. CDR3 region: CASTFLLRGVVVSPLHF. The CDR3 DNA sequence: TGTGCCAGCACCTTTCTCCTTCGGGGGGTTGTTGTTTCACCCCTCCACTTT.

The DNA for the CDR3 is TGTGCCAGCAGTTACTCGCGGCACAAAGAGACCCAGTACTTC. Amino acids: CASSYSRHKETQYF. This chain uses TRBV6-5 with TRBJ2-5; no clear D. The CDR3 extends over 14 amino acids. Germline CDR1 and CDR2: MNHEY and SVGAGI. Trimming removed 0 bases at V and 3 bases at J, with 8 bases between.

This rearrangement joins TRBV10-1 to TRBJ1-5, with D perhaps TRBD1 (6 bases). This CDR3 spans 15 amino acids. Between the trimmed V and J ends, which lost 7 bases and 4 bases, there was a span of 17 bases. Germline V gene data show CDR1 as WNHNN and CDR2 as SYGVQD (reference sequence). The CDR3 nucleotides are TGCGCCAGCACCTCCGGGGGGGCACTTAATCAGCCCCAGCATTTT. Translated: CASTSGGALNQPQHF.